The entry that follows covers one TCR beta chain sequence. TCRdb re-analyzed the 5' RACE reads; it lists each CDR3 protein once, without DNA. Its clone listing holds fewer than 200,000 distinct CDR3 sequences. This sample is part of a study of monozygotic twins with inflammatory bowel disease. Germline V lookup: CDR1 DFQATT, CDR2 SNEGSKA (reference sequence). The CDR3 extends over 13 amino acids. The TCR was taken from a human donor with ulcerative colitis or Crohn's disease, or a healthy co-twin of an affected twin (not recorded which). Specimen: blood. The J gene is TRBJ1-1, the V gene TRBV20-1. Here the CDR3 reads CSASFRAHTEAFF.